One and the same sample provided the 32 T cell receptor beta chains below, sequenced in a study of regulatory T cells in long-lasting Graves disease. Specified time point: newly diagnosed GD, antithyroid drugs for less than 3 months. Extracted PBMC RNA gave rise to the TCR library. In building TCR beta libraries, iRepertoire HTBI primers were used together with Arm-PCR of CDR3 regions. TCRdb processed the multiplex PCR reads anew with MiXCR; each CDR3 protein has one entry. The sample lists 550,000 or so distinct CDR3 sequences, about 12% occurring once. Separately, the same data were catalogued under a study of T cells in Graves' hyperthyroidism and ophthalmopathy.

The specimen was peripheral blood mononuclear cells (PBMCs), collected at new diagnosis, from a patient treated with antithyroid drugs. These receptors all stem from a woman aged 25 to 45 with Graves disease.

This clonotype was seen a few times. Mismatch with germline at one junction end may stem from a read error. This chain uses TRBV6-2 or TRBV6-3 with TRBJ1-5, with a possible D match to TRBD1 (5 bases). The CDR3 totals 15 residues. Germline lookup yields CDR1 MNHEY and CDR2 SVGEGT. The CDR3, as DNA: TGTGCCGGCAGTTACTCGGGACGGAATAATCAGCCCCAGCATTTT. This gives the protein CAGSYSGRNNQPQHF.

This clonotype was observed at least ten times. The J gene is TRBJ2-5, the V gene TRBV28; either TRBD1 or TRBD2 may supply D (5 bases each). Trimming stripped 1 base from V and 2 bases from J, with 8 bases between. From germline, CDR1 is MDHEN and CDR2 SYDVKM. This CDR3 has 14 residues. CDR3 amino acids: CASSLLRGQETQYF. The DNA of the CDR3 is TGTGCCAGCAGTTTATTGAGGGGACAAGAGACCCAGTACTTC.

In this sample, this clonotype turned up a few times. This rearrangement joins TRBV20-1 to TRBJ1-5; no clear D. The germline V gene has CDR1 DFQATT and CDR2 SNEGSKA (reference sequence). The V end lost 0 bases, the J end lost 1 base, and 16 bases lay between the germline ends. CDR3 length: 17 amino acids. This CDR3 reads CSARDRVRGSSNQPQHF. The DNA of the CDR3 is TGCAGTGCTAGAGACCGGGTTCGAGGCTCCAGCAATCAGCCCCAGCATTTT.

This clonotype showed up many times. J is TRBJ1-5 and V is TRBV6-2 or TRBV6-3; TRBD1 might be the D (5 bases). V was clipped by 0 bases and J by 6 bases, with 15 bases between them. Germline V lookup: CDR1 MNHEY, CDR2 SVGEGT. CDR3 length: 16 residues. CDR3 nucleotides: TGTGCCAGCAGTTACTCGAGGCCCTCTGGGGCTCAGCCCCAGCATTTT. It translates to CASSYSRPSGAQPQHF.

This clonotype has only a few counts. The chain employs TRBV4-1 and TRBJ2-2; D gene ambiguous. The germline V gene encodes CDR1 MGHRA and CDR2 YSYEKL. V was cut by 4 bases and J by 4 bases, with 13 bases left in between. The CDR3 consists of 15 residues. The CDR3 DNA is TGCGCCAGCAGCCCACACCCTGGGTCCACCGGGGAGCTGTTTTTT. Residues: CASSPHPGSTGELFF.

Remarks on this clonotype: The junction and the germline gene differ at one end; a read error may be behind it. The chain couples TRBV27 to TRBJ2-1; 9 bases line up with TRBD2. The CDR3 spans 15 residues. Germline V gene lookup returns CDR1 MNHEY and CDR2 SMNVEV (reference sequence). CDR3: CASSLVAGVYNEQSF. In DNA form, the CDR3 reads TGTGCCAGCAGTTTAGTAGCGGGAGTCTACAATGAGCAGTCCTTC.

Many counts were recorded for this clonotype. The V call is TRBV28, the J call TRBJ1-1; no clear D. The CDR3 sequence is 13 residues long. Per the germline V gene, CDR1 is MDHEN and CDR2 is SYDVKM. Trimming took 2 bases from V and 2 from J, leaving 6 bases between them. The CDR3 coding sequence is TGTGCCAGCAGTTTACATTATAACACTGAAGCTTTCTTT. Translation: CASSLHYNTEAFF. Supplemented by reference TRBV28 and TRBJ1-1, the full variable domain reads DVKVTQSSRYLVKRTGEKVFLECVQDMDHENMFWYRQDPGLGLRLIYFSYDVKMKEKGDIPEGYSVSREKKERFSLILESASTNQTSMYLCASSLHYNTEAFFGQGTRLTVV.

This clonotype has ten or more counts. This sequence joins TRBV6-5 and TRBJ2-2; D may be TRBD1 (6 bases). Germline V lookup: CDR1 MNHEY, CDR2 SVGAGI. The CDR3 covers 15 residues. V dropped 4 bases and J dropped 0 bases, with 9 bases sitting between them. CDR3 bases: TGTGCCAGCAGTTCCCGGGACACGAACACCGGGGAGCTGTTTTTT. It codes for CASSSRDTNTGELFF.

This clonotype was counted ten times or more. The chain is built from TRBV6-1 and TRBJ1-6; no definite D call. The germline V gene has CDR1 MNHNS and CDR2 SASEGT. V was clipped by 7 bases and J by 5 bases, with 15 bases between them. There are 15 residues in the CDR3. The CDR3, as DNA: TGTGCCAGCATTTTCCTCCAAAACGATAATTCACCCCTCCACTTT. Amino acids: CASIFLQNDNSPLHF.

This clonotype was seen repeatedly, ten times or more. The chain links TRBV28 to TRBJ1-1; no clear D. The CDR3 runs 12 residues. Per germline, CDR1 MDHEN and CDR2 SYDVKM. The V end lost 6 bases, the J end lost 4 bases, and 9 bases lay between the germline ends. In nucleotides, the CDR3 is TGTGCCAGCAGACTGTGGGGCACTGAAGCTTTCTTT. It translates to CASRLWGTEAFF.

In its sample, this clonotype was seen many times. The chain recombines TRBV29-1 with TRBJ2-7, with D tentatively TRBD1 (6 bases). CDR1 and CDR2 from the germline V gene are SQVTM and ANQGSEA. Trimming cost V 6 bases and J 7 bases, with 19 bases left between them. The CDR3 totals 13 residues. CDR3 sequence reads: CSVSLGTRREQYF. The CDR3 region has the DNA TGCAGCGTCTCCCTTGGGACAAGGAGAGAGCAGTACTTC.

This clonotype appeared many times. CDR3 nucleotide sequence: TGTGCCAGTAATCACTGGAACACTGAAGCTTTCTTT. The encoded protein is CASNHWNTEAFF. The chain recombines TRBV19 with TRBJ1-1; D is unresolved. The CDR3 has 12 residues. Germline V gene lookup returns CDR1 LNHDA and CDR2 SQIVND (reference sequence). V was shortened by 7 bases and J by 1 base, with 7 bases between the two germline ends.

This clonotype occurred many times. The chain joins TRBV27 to TRBJ1-1; D is undetermined. V lost 5 bases to trimming and J lost 8 bases, with 18 bases between them. The CDR3 has 14 residues. From germline, CDR1 is MNHEY and CDR2 SMNVEV (reference sequence). The CDR3 DNA is TGTGCCAGCAGTCCTGTCGGGCCAGCAATGGAAGCTTTCTTT. Its translation is CASSPVGPAMEAFF.

This clonotype was counted only a few times. The rearrangement joins TRBV20-1 to TRBJ2-2, with 7 bases matching TRBD1. The trim removed 2 bases at V and 0 bases at J, leaving 9 bases unmatched. Germline values: CDR1 DFQATT, CDR2 SNEGSKA (reference sequence). This CDR3 spans 17 amino acids. The CDR3 DNA sequence: TGCAGTGCTAGACCTCCCAGGCAGGGGGCGAACACCGGGGAGCTGTTTTTT. The encoded protein is CSARPPRQGANTGELFF.

On this clonotype itself: With only one base between it and a far larger clone, this is likely a read error. V and J are TRBV27 and TRBJ2-4; 10 positions match TRBD2. The J call is in doubt because the DNA end fits TRBJ2-1 better. This CDR3 spans 15 amino acids. CDR1 is MNHEY and CDR2 is SMNVEV in the germline V gene (reference sequence). The DNA of the CDR3 is TGTGTCAGCAGTCCAAGGAGCGGGAGGGCCGATGAGCAGTTCTTC. The encoded protein is CVSSPRSGRADEQFF.

Remarks on this clonotype: This may arise from a read error, as a much more abundant clone is one base away. This sequence joins TRBV6-1 and TRBJ2-5; unclear D gene. Matching the DNA end better, TRBJ2-1 makes the J call doubtful. The CDR3 contains 12 residues. Per germline, CDR1 MNHNS and CDR2 SASEGT. The CDR3 nucleotides are TGTGCCAGCAGTGATGTCTGGAATAAGCAGTTCTTC. It codes for CASSDVWNKQFF.

This clonotype was picked up a small number of times. In DNA form, the CDR3 reads TGTGCCAGCAGCCCAACTAGTTTGAATGAGCAGTTCTTC. It yields the protein CASSPTSLNEQFF. J is TRBJ2-1 and V is TRBV7-9, with D possibly matching TRBD2 (5 bases). The CDR3 totals 13 residues. CDR1 is SEHNR and CDR2 is FQNEAQ in the germline V gene (reference sequence). Trimming shortened V by 5 bases and J by 7 bases, and 12 bases separated the two germline ends.

This clonotype has at least ten counts. The gene calls are TRBV2 and TRBJ2-2; 9 bases are shared with TRBD1. The length of the CDR3 is 20 residues. The junction had 13 bases not matched to a gene; V was cut back by 0 bases and J by 2 bases. In germline, CDR1 is SNHLY, CDR2 FYNNEI. This CDR3 reads CASSEAIRDREDLNTGELFF. The CDR3 DNA follows: TGTGCCAGCAGTGAAGCAATCCGGGACAGGGAAGACTTAAACACCGGGGAGCTGTTTTTT. Filled out from reference TRBV2 and TRBJ2-2, the complete variable domain reads EPEVTQTPSHQVTQMGQEVILRCVPISNHLYFYWYRQILGQKVEFLVSFYNNEISEKSEIFDDQFSVERPDGSNFTLKIRSTKLEDSAMYFCASSEAIRDREDLNTGELFFGEGSRLTVL.

This clonotype was counted at least ten times. The V call is TRBV30, the J call TRBJ2-7, with 8 nucleotides matching TRBD1. V lost 0 bases and J lost 6; bases outside the gene matches: 7. The CDR3 spans 14 residues. Germline CDR1 reads GTSNPN; CDR2 reads SVGIG (reference sequence). Written as DNA, the CDR3 is TGTGCCTGGAGTGTACGCGGCAGGGGGCGCGAGCAGTACTTC. Its translation is CAWSVRGRGREQYF.

This clonotype was seen ten or more times. V usage is TRBV15 and J usage is TRBJ2-5; D is unresolved. The CDR3 has 15 residues. Germline lookup yields CDR1 LNHNV and CDR2 YYDKDF (reference sequence). Between the trimmed V and J ends, which lost 0 bases and 4 bases, there was a span of 12 bases. CDR3 DNA: TGTGCCACCAGCAGAGATCGGGCCCAGAGAGAGACCCAGTACTTC. It codes for CATSRDRAQRETQYF. The full variable domain, completed using reference TRBV15 and TRBJ2-5, is DAMVIQNPRYQVTQFGKPVTLSCSQTLNHNVMYWYQQKSSQAPKLLFHYYDKDFNNEADTPDNFQSRRPNTSFCFLDIRSPGLGDTAMYLCATSRDRAQRETQYFGPGTRLLVL.

This clonotype was recorded many times. The gene calls are TRBV7-2 and TRBJ1-1; 9 nucleotides line up with TRBD1. Germline V gene data show CDR1 as SGHTA and CDR2 as FQGNSA. With 5 bases clipped from V and 1 base from J, the junction kept 8 bases outside the gene matches. CDR3 length: 16 residues. The CDR3 protein is CASSLQGAMGNTEAFF. The CDR3 bases are TGTGCCAGCAGCCTACAGGGGGCAATGGGGAACACTGAAGCTTTCTTT.

V is TRBV9 and J is TRBJ1-1; perhaps TRBD1 as D (5 bases). Germline loops: CDR1 SGDLS, CDR2 YYNGEE. The CDR3 totals 13 residues. V was shortened by 2 bases and J by 5 bases, with 10 bases between the two germline ends. The CDR3 DNA sequence: TGTGCCAGCAGCGTGACGGAGGGGACTGAAGCTTTCTTT. Translation: CASSVTEGTEAFF.

The chain is built from TRBV28 and TRBJ2-1; 13 bases are a match to TRBD2. The CDR3 is 16 residues long. Unmatched junction bases numbered 8, after V lost 5 bases and J lost 7 bases. Germline values: CDR1 MDHEN, CDR2 SYDVKM. CDR3 residues: CASSVPWTSGSNEQFF. CDR3 DNA: TGTGCCAGCAGTGTCCCCTGGACTAGCGGGAGTAATGAGCAGTTCTTC.

This clonotype was counted at least ten times. This sequence joins TRBV5-5 and TRBJ2-1; no reliable D call. Per germline, CDR1 SGHKS and CDR2 YYEKEE (reference sequence). This CDR3 contains 13 residues. V was pared by 0 bases and J by 6 bases, with 7 bases between. CDR3 protein: CASSLVILNEQFF. The CDR3 DNA follows: TGTGCCAGCAGCTTGGTCATACTCAATGAGCAGTTCTTC.

With regard to this clonotype: A much larger clone differs from this one at a single base, so this may be a read error. The rearrangement links TRBV2 to TRBJ1-2; 12 positions agree with TRBD1. The CDR3 sequence is 14 residues long. Germline CDR1 and CDR2: SNHLY and FYNNEI. V was pared by 6 bases and J by 6 bases, with 5 bases of the junction left unmatched. The DNA for the CDR3 is TGTGCCAGCAGACCCGGGACAGGGGGCGATGGCTACACCTTC. Encoded protein: CASRPGTGGDGYTF.

A few counts support this clonotype. The rearrangement uses TRBV19 and TRBJ2-2; TRBD2 aligns across 10 bases. The V segment lost 5 bases and the J segment 6 bases; nucleotides outside the gene matches: 12. The CDR3 extends over 17 amino acids. Germline assignment: CDR1 LNHDA and CDR2 SQIVND (reference sequence). CDR3 DNA: TGTGCCAGTAGTCAGGACAGGAGGACTAGCGGTCCCGGGGAGCTGTTTTTT. Translated: CASSQDRRTSGPGELFF. Together with reference TRBV19 and TRBJ2-2, the CDR3 gives the full variable domain: DGGITQSPKYLFRKEGQNVTLSCEQNLNHDAMYWYRQDPGQGLRLIYYSQIVNDFQKGDIAEGYSVSREKKESFPLTVTSAQKNPTAFYLCASSQDRRTSGPGELFFGEGSRLTVL.

This clonotype was detected only a few times. The chain couples TRBV6-5 to TRBJ2-1; tentatively, D is TRBD1 (6 bases). Per the germline V gene, CDR1 is MNHEY and CDR2 is SVGAGI. Trimming took off 2 bases at V and 11 bases at J, with 13 bases between the two ends. CDR3 size: 13 residues. CDR3 region: CASSYTTGTQQFF. The CDR3 DNA is TGTGCCAGCAGTTACACGACCGGGACACAGCAGTTCTTC.

This clonotype was counted between two and nine times. This chain connects TRBV28 to TRBJ1-5; a weak D match, TRBD1 (6 bases). In germline, CDR1 is MDHEN, CDR2 SYDVKM. Trimming removed 2 bases from V and 1 base from J, with 12 bases in between. The CDR3 length is 16 residues. The CDR3 here is CASSLGGRGSNQPQHF. The DNA for the CDR3 is TGTGCCAGCAGTTTAGGGGGGCGCGGGAGCAATCAGCCCCAGCATTTT.

This clonotype appeared many times. V and J are TRBV20-1 and TRBJ1-5; tentative D call: TRBD1 (5 bases). Looked up from germline, CDR1 is DFQATT and CDR2 is SNEGSKA (reference sequence). Deletions cut 6 bases from V and 0 bases from J, with 15 bases between. The CDR3 consists of 15 residues. Here the CDR3 reads CSAGFEGYSNQPQHF. DNA for the CDR3: TGCAGTGCCGGCTTCGAGGGGTATAGCAATCAGCCCCAGCATTTT.

This clonotype has just a few counts. The CDR3 nucleotides read TGCAGTGCTAGAGGTCGTATAGCGGGAGGCAGCGAGCAGTACTTC. It yields the protein CSARGRIAGGSEQYF. The V call is TRBV20-1, the J call TRBJ2-7; 10 bases align to TRBD2. Germline V gene data show CDR1 as DFQATT and CDR2 as SNEGSKA (reference sequence). The CDR3 has 15 residues. V was pared by 1 base and J by 6 bases, with 9 bases of the junction left unmatched.

This clonotype showed up many times. The chain has TRBV24-1 and TRBJ2-2, with D possibly being TRBD2 (6 bases). Trimming pared 4 bases from V and 2 bases from J, leaving 10 bases between. Looked up from germline, CDR1 is KGHDR and CDR2 is SFDVKD. This CDR3 comprises 15 residues. The CDR3 sequence is CATSDRTINTGELFF. The CDR3 DNA sequence: TGTGCCACCAGTGACCGGACTATCAACACCGGGGAGCTGTTTTTT.

The sample holds many counts of this clonotype. The chain has TRBV20-1 and TRBJ2-1, with D hard to call. Germline V gene lookup returns CDR1 DFQATT and CDR2 SNEGSKA (reference sequence). The CDR3 runs 15 residues. Trimming left V 5 bases short and J 5 bases short, with 19 bases between. The chain's CDR3 is CSASSHGFGHNEQFF. The DNA for the CDR3 is TGCAGTGCTTCATCCCACGGCTTTGGGCACAATGAGCAGTTCTTC.